These T cell receptor beta chains were read from a single sample in a study of cytomegalovirus exposure and HLA in healthy donors. Sequencing used immunoSEQ multiplex PCR; TCRdb keeps in-frame clones, though not all of them. In total, the table holds under 70,000 clones. The sequenced material came from PBMCs. These receptors came from a middle-aged man in good health and CMV-seropositive. Both conserved end residues are part of each CDR3. The D gene is left open where the match is weak.

j_call v_call d_call cdr3_aa cdr3_nt
TRBJ2-7 TRBV30 TRBD1 CAWSGGGDAYEQYF TGTGCCTGGAGTGGAGGGGGCGATGCCTACGAGCAGTACTTC
TRBJ1-1 TRBV5-4 . CASSLFQGPNTEAFF TGTGCCAGCAGCTTGTTTCAGGGCCCGAACACTGAAGCTTTCTTT
TRBJ2-7 TRBV7-2 . CASSSTGYLYEQYF TGTGCCAGCAGCTCCACAGGGTACCTTTACGAGCAGTACTTC
TRBJ1-1 TRBV29-1 . CSTTPGTEAFF TGCAGCACTACCCCGGGGACTGAAGCTTTCTTT
TRBJ2-1 TRBV7-9 . CASSPWGDYNEQFF TGTGCCAGCAGCCCTTGGGGGGACTACAATGAGCAGTTCTTC
TRBJ2-5 TRBV7-3 . CASSRDGGGQETQYF TGTGCCAGCAGCCGCGATGGCGGTGGCCAAGAGACCCAGTACTTC
TRBJ1-1 TRBV27 . CASRRQANTEAFF TGTGCCAGCAGGAGACAGGCGAACACTGAAGCTTTCTTT
TRBJ1-6 TRBV7-9 TRBD1 CASSYRDRVNSPLHF TGTGCCAGCAGCTACCGGGACAGGGTGAATTCACCCCTCCACTTT
TRBJ2-7 TRBV11-3 TRBD1 CARSGTGSYEQYF TGTGCCAGATCCGGGACAGGCTCCTACGAGCAGTACTTC
TRBJ2-2 TRBV6-5 . CASSYARGAGELFF TGTGCCAGCAGTTACGCCAGGGGGGCCGGGGAGCTGTTTTTT
TRBJ1-2 TRBV27 . CASSPEPVPNYGYTF TGTGCCAGCAGTCCCGAGCCGGTCCCTAACTATGGCTACACCTTC
TRBJ2-1 TRBV7-9 . CASSPSLRENEQFF TGTGCCAGCAGCCCCTCACTAAGAGAGAATGAGCAGTTCTTC
TRBJ2-7 TRBV7-9 . CASTSSYEQYF TGTGCCAGCACCAGCTCCTACGAGCAGTACTTC
TRBJ2-5 TRBV10-3 TRBD1 CAISVGTGGAETQYF TGTGCCATCAGTGTAGGGACAGGGGGCGCCGAGACCCAGTACTTC
TRBJ2-5 TRBV18 . CASSPSKSEGVETQYF TGTGCCAGCTCACCATCAAAATCTGAGGGGGTCGAGACCCAGTACTTC
TRBJ2-4 TRBV6-5 TRBD2 CASRGGRGAKNIQYF TGTGCCAGCAGAGGAGGGAGGGGAGCCAAAAACATTCAGTACTTC
TRBJ2-1 TRBV25-1 TRBD2 CASSFAGARNEQFF TGTGCCAGCAGTTTCGCGGGAGCACGCAATGAGCAGTTCTTC
TRBJ2-6 TRBV4-1 . CASSFSPLGANVLTF TGCGCCAGCAGCTTTAGCCCCCTCGGGGCCAACGTCCTGACTTTC
TRBJ2-5 TRBV28 TRBD2 CASSPLTAGGPGETQYF TGTGCCAGCAGTCCCCTGACAGCGGGAGGGCCCGGAGAGACCCAGTACTTC
TRBJ2-2 TRBV11-2 . CASSLDRLGGELFF TGTGCCAGCAGCTTAGACAGGCTCGGCGGGGAGCTGTTTTTT
TRBJ1-2 TRBV5-1 . CASIPTQGGVYGYTF TGCGCCAGCATCCCCACGCAAGGGGGAGTCTATGGCTACACCTTC
TRBJ1-5 TRBV18 TRBD1 CASSPKGQGGQPQHF TGTGCCAGCTCACCAAAGGGACAGGGGGGACAGCCCCAGCATTTT
TRBJ1-3 TRBV9 TRBD1 CASSADRGDGNTIYF TGTGCCAGCAGCGCGGACAGGGGAGATGGAAACACCATATATTTT
TRBJ2-5 TRBV7-2 TRBD2 CASSLELAGGPETQYF TGTGCCAGCAGCTTAGAGCTAGCGGGGGGGCCAGAGACCCAGTACTTC
TRBJ2-3 TRBV6-5 . CASSYLSGDTQYF TGTGCCAGCAGTTACCTTAGCGGAGATACGCAGTATTTT
TRBJ2-5 TRBV15 TRBD2 CATSRAASGRRETQYF TGTGCCACCAGCAGAGCGGCTAGCGGGAGGAGAGAGACCCAGTACTTC
TRBJ2-7 TRBV5-1 . CASSSPLRAYEQYF TGCGCCAGCAGCTCCCCACTGAGGGCCTACGAGCAGTACTTC
TRBJ1-5 TRBV19 TRBD1 CASSIPGTGLGDWPQHF TGTGCCAGTAGTATACCCGGGACAGGGTTGGGGGATTGGCCCCAGCATTTT
TRBJ1-6 TRBV7-8 . CASSLRTIGNPPLHF TGTGCCAGCAGCTTAAGGACAATTGGGAACCCACCCCTCCACTTT
TRBJ2-1 TRBV28 . CASILGRGLDNEQFF TGTGCCAGCATCCTGGGGCGGGGTCTCGACAATGAGCAGTTCTTC
TRBJ2-7 TRBV23-1 . CASSQSEGHAYEQYF TGCGCCAGCAGTCAATCCGAAGGACACGCCTACGAGCAGTACTTC
TRBJ2-5 TRBV20-1 . CSAQRGETQYF TGCAGTGCCCAAAGGGGGGAGACCCAGTACTTC
TRBJ1-2 TRBV27 TRBD1 CASRPQGANYGYTF TGTGCCAGCAGGCCACAGGGGGCGAACTATGGCTACACCTTC
TRBJ2-1 TRBV12-1 . CASSLRQGPKDEQFF TGTGCCAGCAGCTTAAGACAGGGTCCGAAGGATGAGCAGTTCTTC
TRBJ2-7 TRBV6-5 . CASSFYSSTTYEQYF TGTGCCAGCAGTTTCTACTCGAGCACTACCTACGAGCAGTACTTC
TRBJ1-5 TRBV18 TRBD1 CASSPNTGGLDQPQHF TGTGCCAGCTCACCCAATACAGGGGGCCTAGATCAGCCCCAGCATTTT
TRBJ2-2 TRBV28 TRBD2 CASSFASGDTGELFF TGTGCCAGCAGTTTTGCTAGCGGAGACACCGGGGAGCTGTTTTTT
TRBJ2-7 TRBV7-9 . CASSLISVGEQYF TGTGCCAGCAGCCTTATATCAGTCGGGGAGCAGTACTTC
TRBJ2-7 TRBV4-2 TRBD2 CASSQSYQTGGGYEQYF TGTGCCAGCAGCCAGTCCTACCAGACTGGCGGGGGCTACGAGCAGTACTTC
TRBJ2-5 TRBV25-1 . CASSESTQETQYF TGTGCCAGCAGTGAATCTACTCAAGAGACCCAGTACTTC
TRBJ2-7 TRBV5-6 TRBD2 CASSSLAGDVEQYF TGTGCCAGCAGCTCGCTAGCGGGGGATGTCGAGCAGTACTTC
TRBJ1-1 TRBV2 . CASSTRGTEAFF TGTGCCAGCTCGACACGGGGCACTGAAGCTTTCTTT
TRBJ2-1 TRBV7-9 . CASSLAGQGRGGEQFF TGTGCCAGCAGCTTAGCGGGACAGGGGCGGGGGGGTGAGCAGTTCTTC
TRBJ2-5 TRBV5-4 TRBD1 CASSSGTAQETQYF TGTGCCAGCAGCTCGGGGACAGCCCAAGAGACCCAGTACTTC
TRBJ2-7 TRBV5-4 . CASSLQQAYEQYF TGTGCCAGCAGCTTACAACAGGCCTACGAGCAGTACTTC
TRBJ2-2 TRBV2 . CASSEAGVAGELFF TGTGCCAGCAGTGAAGCAGGGGTTGCCGGGGAGCTGTTTTTT
TRBJ2-7 TRBV5-1 . CASSPDGSPTRREQYF TGCGCCAGCAGCCCCGACGGGAGCCCAACCAGGAGGGAGCAGTACTTC
TRBJ2-3 TRBV9 TRBD2 CASSVEVTSRVTDTQYF TGTGCCAGCAGCGTAGAAGTGACTAGCAGGGTCACAGATACGCAGTATTTT
TRBJ2-2 TRBV12-5 . CASGPERSLNTGELFF TGTGCTAGTGGTCCCGAGAGGTCTCTGAACACCGGGGAGCTGTTTTTT
TRBJ2-1 TRBV30 . CAWSAPAGNDEQFF TGTGCCTGGAGTGCTCCGGCGGGCAACGATGAGCAGTTCTTC
TRBJ2-2 TRBV30 TRBD1 CAWSVRQGSGELFF TGTGCCTGGAGTGTCCGACAGGGTTCCGGGGAGCTGTTTTTT
TRBJ1-5 TRBV28 . CASSKKAGLGQPQHF TGTGCCAGCAGTAAAAAAGCGGGGCTGGGTCAGCCCCAGCATTTT
TRBJ2-7 TRBV19 . CASSHPGEGAYEQYF TGTGCCAGTAGCCACCCAGGGGAGGGAGCCTACGAGCAGTACTTC
TRBJ2-1 TRBV11-3 . CASSLIGSGEQFF TGTGCCAGCAGCTTAATTGGTAGCGGTGAGCAGTTCTTC
TRBJ2-3 TRBV30 . CAGSVGGGETDTQYF TGTGCCGGGAGTGTAGGAGGGGGGGAGACAGATACGCAGTATTTT